The 19 T cell receptor beta chains below were found in one sample sequenced in a study of CD8+ T cells in alopecia areata. Sample treatment: oral pan-JAK inhibitor, 5-10 mg twice daily. After isolation, RNA underwent reverse transcription to generate cDNA as the sequencing template. Repertoires were generated with immunoSEQ multiplex PCR, while TCRdb's copy carries only in-frame clones and drops some. The data contain fewer than 250,000 clones, 40% to 45% of them singletons. Sequences were derived from CD4+ T cells sorted from blood, sampled between weeks 36 and 40, from a patient treated with tofacitinib. The receptors come from a human donor with alopecia areata.

The genes are TRBV29-1 and TRBJ2-7; D is ambiguous. The CDR3 consists of 14 residues. The ends were cut back, 4 bases at V and 3 bases at J, with 16 bases in the middle. Germline V gene data show CDR1 as SQVTM and CDR2 as ANQGSEA. The CDR3 protein is CSVVRGLSSYEQYF. CDR3 DNA: TGCAGCGTTGTGAGAGGCCTCTCAAGCTACGAGCAGTACTTC.

This chain links TRBV7-9 with TRBJ2-7; 8 bases fit TRBD1. The CDR3 loop spans 16 amino acids. Trimming removed 5 bases from V and 6 bases from J; junction bases left unmatched: 15. Looked up from germline, CDR1 is SEHNR and CDR2 is FQNEAQ (reference sequence). The CDR3 bases are TGTGCCAGCAGCCCCAGGACAGGGTGGAAGCATCCCGAGCAGTACTTC. It translates to CASSPRTGWKHPEQYF.

The J gene is TRBJ1-2, the V gene TRBV7-2; D is uncertain. V was trimmed by 5 bases and J by 4 bases, leaving 20 bases between them. There are 16 residues in the CDR3. Germline lookup yields CDR1 SGHTA and CDR2 FQGNSA. The CDR3 nucleotides are TGTGCCAGCAGCCCCCCTGGACCGGGAGGTAGCTATGGCTACACCTTC. Amino acid sequence: CASSPPGPGGSYGYTF.

The chain uses TRBV30 and TRBJ2-7; unclear D gene. Germline values: CDR1 GTSNPN, CDR2 SVGIG (reference sequence). The CDR3 runs 12 residues. Deletions cut 1 base from V and 6 bases from J, with 10 bases between. For the CDR3, the DNA is TGTGCCTGGAGTGGCTTCGGTTCCGAGCAGTACTTC. Protein product: CAWSGFGSEQYF.

The J gene is TRBJ2-2, the V gene TRBV29-1, with D possibly TRBD2 on 5 matching bases. The CDR3 contains 17 residues. CDR1 and CDR2 from the germline V gene are SQVTM and ANQGSEA. Trimming stripped 4 bases from V and 6 bases from J, with 24 bases between. The CDR3 loop is CSVVAPSSSYRAGELFF. The CDR3 DNA sequence: TGCAGCGTTGTCGCTCCTAGCTCCTCCTATAGGGCCGGGGAGCTGTTTTTT.

The J gene is TRBJ1-4, the V gene TRBV25-1, with D hard to call. The ends were cut back, 6 bases at V and 10 bases at J, with 12 bases in the middle. Germline lookup yields CDR1 MGHDK and CDR2 SYGVNS. This CDR3 is 12 amino acids long. For the CDR3, the DNA is TGTGCCAGCAGGCCAGAATTGGGAAAACTGTTTTTT. Amino acids: CASRPELGKLFF.

The chain uses TRBV7-2 and TRBJ2-3; 8 positions match TRBD1. The germline V gene encodes CDR1 SGHTA and CDR2 FQGNSA. This CDR3 has 16 residues. Germline trimming cut 5 bases from V and 6 bases from J; bases unmatched to any gene: 13. The CDR3 DNA sequence: TGTGCCAGCAGCCCCGTCGGGACAGGCCATCGGGATACGCAGTATTTT. This gives the protein CASSPVGTGHRDTQYF.

This chain joins TRBV27 and TRBJ1-5, with 10 bases aligning to TRBD1. The CDR3 is made up of 17 amino acids. The junction had 10 bases not matched to a gene; V was cut back by 6 bases and J by 2 bases. CDR1 is MNHEY and CDR2 is SMNVEV in the germline V gene (reference sequence). CDR3 nucleotides: TGTGCCAGCAGCCCAAGACAGGGGGCTGGTGGCAATCAGCCCCAGCATTTT. Protein sequence: CASSPRQGAGGNQPQHF.

The chain carries TRBV4-2 and TRBJ2-1; a possible D gene is TRBD2 (5 bases). Germline V gene sequence: CDR1 LGHNA, CDR2 YNFKEQ. This CDR3 comprises 17 residues. The V and J ends lost 0 bases and 7 bases respectively, with 19 bases between them. CDR3 loop: CASSQEGRVALPNEQFF. In DNA form, the CDR3 reads TGTGCCAGCAGCCAAGAAGGGAGAGTAGCCCTCCCTAATGAGCAGTTCTTC.

CDR3 DNA: TGTGCCTTCGACAGGGCGAGAAGCACAGATACGCAGTATTTT. Protein: CAFDRARSTDTQYF. The chain has TRBV30 and TRBJ2-3; the match to TRBD1 covers 7 bases. V was pared by 7 bases and J by 0 bases, with 7 bases of the junction left unmatched. Germline V gives CDR1 GTSNPN, CDR2 SVGIG (reference sequence). The CDR3 runs to 14 residues.

The J gene is TRBJ2-7, the V gene TRBV4-3, with D perhaps TRBD2 (6 bases). Germline V gene lookup returns CDR1 LGHNA and CDR2 YSLEER. This CDR3 is built from 14 residues. Trimming took off 0 bases at V and 2 bases at J, with 8 bases between the two ends. The CDR3 nucleotides are TGCGCCAGCAGCCAAGAACCGGGGGCCTACGAGCAGTACTTC. As protein: CASSQEPGAYEQYF.

This sequence joins TRBV1 and TRBJ2-7; the DNA was not used to check the table's D call, TRBD1. TRBV1 is a pseudogene segment. CDR3 length: 13 residues. DNA of the CDR3: TGCACCAGCAGCGCAGTCCCCTCCTACGAGCAGTACTTC. It encodes CTSSAVPSYEQYF.

In this sample, this clone turned up a few times. Germline is not matched at one junction end, which may reflect a read error. The chain combines TRBV7-7 with TRBJ2-1; 12 bases are a match to TRBD2. CDR3 length: 15 amino acids. CDR1 is SSHAT, CDR2 FNYEAQ, per germline (reference sequence). CDR3 nucleotides: TGCGTCACCTCGACTAGCGGGAGCAGGAGGAATGAGCAGTTCTTC. It yields the protein CVTSTSGSRRNEQFF. Full variable domain (missing parts from reference TRBV7-7 and TRBJ2-1): GAGVSQSPRYKVTKRGQDVTLRCDPISSHATLYWYQQALGQGPEFLTYFNYEAQPDKSGLPSDRFSAERPEGSISTLTIQRTEQRDSAMYRCVTSTSGSRRNEQFFGPGTRLTVL.

A single count supports this clone. This sequence joins TRBV5-1 and TRBJ2-7; D might be TRBD1 or TRBD2, each matching 5 bases. The CDR3 contains 13 residues. Trimming pared 4 bases from V and 3 bases from J, leaving 11 bases between. Germline-derived CDR1 and CDR2 are SGHRS and YFSETQ. The CDR3 protein is CASSRDQLYEQYF. CDR3 sequence (DNA): TGCGCCAGCAGCCGGGACCAACTCTACGAGCAGTACTTC. The full variable domain, completed using reference TRBV5-1 and TRBJ2-7, is KAGVTQTPRYLIKTRGQQVTLSCSPISGHRSVSWYQQTPGQGLQFLFEYFSETQRNKGNFPGRFSGRQFSNSRSEMNVSTLELGDSALYLCASSRDQLYEQYFGPGTRLTVT.

The chain couples TRBV18 to TRBJ2-3; D unclear. The V and J ends lost 3 bases and 7 bases respectively, with 11 bases between them. CDR1 KGHSH and CDR2 LQKENI come from the germline V gene. This CDR3 has 13 residues. CDR3 sequence: CASSPSTSNTQYF. CDR3 sequence (DNA): TGTGCCAGCTCACCGTCCACCTCAAATACGCAGTATTTT.

The V call is TRBV19, the J call TRBJ2-1; TRBD2 matches at 9 bases. The CDR3 is 14 amino acids. Germline CDR1 is LNHDA and CDR2 is SQIVND (reference sequence). V lost 7 bases and J lost 8; bases outside the gene matches: 9. CDR3 sequence reads: CASTLAGYGDEQFF. The CDR3, as DNA: TGTGCCAGTACCCTAGCGGGGTACGGGGATGAGCAGTTCTTC.

The chain combines TRBV5-4 with TRBJ2-1; 10 bases are shared with TRBD2. CDR1 and CDR2 from the germline V gene are SGHNT and YYREEE (reference sequence). V lost 5 bases and J lost 8; bases outside the gene matches: 7. The CDR3 sequence is 14 residues long. The CDR3 region has the DNA TGTGCCAGCAGGAGTCCTAGCGGGAGTGATGAGCAGTTCTTC. Protein: CASRSPSGSDEQFF.

The gene calls are TRBV30 and TRBJ1-3, with D hard to call. The CDR3 loop spans 13 amino acids. Trimming removed 8 bases at V and 1 base at J, with 12 bases between. CDR1 and CDR2 from the germline V gene are GTSNPN and SVGIG (reference sequence). The CDR3 DNA reads as TGTGCCCACTCACGAGGATCTGGAAACACCATATATTTT. It translates to CAHSRGSGNTIYF.

The chain combines TRBV6-5 with TRBJ2-1; TRBD2 is a possible D gene (6 bases). Trimming took 3 bases from V and 2 from J, leaving 8 bases between them. The germline CDR1 and CDR2 sequences are MNHEY and SVGAGI. The length of the CDR3 is 14 residues. CDR3 sequence: CASSYSGTYNEQFF. The CDR3 DNA reads as TGTGCCAGCAGTTATAGCGGTACCTACAATGAGCAGTTCTTC.